This record looks at one T cell receptor (beta chain) sequence and its context. The sample belongs to a study of technical replicates of blood from a handful of donors. Assay used: immunoSEQ multiplex PCR; TCRdb lists only in-frame clones, some missing. This table holds roughly 93,000 clones, roughly 96% found once. With 2 bases removed from V and 7 bases from J, the gap between germline ends came to 17 bases. There are 16 residues in the CDR3. Germline lookup yields CDR1 SNHLY and CDR2 FYNNEI. The source of this sequence is a human donor in good health. Sequenced: T cells isolated from PBMCs. V usage is TRBV2 and J usage is TRBJ1-4, with D perhaps TRBD1 (6 bases). CDR3 in DNA: TGTGCCAGCAGTGAACTGGGGGGGCAGTTAGGTGAAAAACTGTTTTTT. Protein product: CASSELGGQLGEKLFF.